This T cell receptor beta chain was identified in a study of PD-1 blockade in classical Hodgkin lymphoma. Study at large: Intravenous delivery of nivolumab at 3 mg/kg to patients occurred every 2 weeks.

Sequencing was performed with immunoSEQ multiplex PCR; in TCRdb, only in-frame clones are kept and a portion is missing. This sample yields around 20,000 clones, of which 70% to 90% are seen a single time; around 22% belongs to the top ten. Study-level results: Patients excluded were those beginning nivolumab under 1 year after ASCT. Complete responders' diversity at baseline resembled that of newly diagnosed patients.

The V end was cut by 4 bases, the J end by 0 bases, with 9 bases between. The CDR3 has 15 amino acids. Germline V gene data show CDR1 as MGHRA and CDR2 as YSYEKL. Worth noting for this clone: The target antigen is unknown.

Time point reported: cycle 4 day 1 (C4D1), after 6 weeks of nivolumab. Relapses following autologous stem cell transplantation were seen in all patients, with brentuximab vedotin exposure varying. The chain has TRBV4-1 and TRBJ1-4, with D possibly being TRBD1 (5 bases). This sequence originates from a human donor with classical Hodgkin lymphoma. The sample in question was peripheral blood mononuclear cells (PBMCs), obtained before the fourth cycle of nivolumab. The CDR3 protein is CASSRETATNEKLFF. In nucleotides, the CDR3 is TGCGCCAGCAGCCGAGAGACAGCAACTAATGAAAAACTGTTTTTT.